This T cell receptor (beta chain) was identified in a study of control samples from healthy donors and cancer patients (TCRdb year 2020). Notes on this clone: There is no known antigen for this receptor. Base qualities are not at hand, and no much larger clone is one base apart.

The library was produced with the immunoSEQ multiplex PCR assay. The table comes from immuneACCESS by way of TCRdb, which keeps in-frame sequences with V and J called. Part of the clones is missing from these tables; in studies checked, under half for an unresolved V gene and the rest for unknown reasons. This sample has some 150,000 clones in its table, and 89% of those were observed once. Over 4.5% of the sample rests with the top ten. In the germline V gene (reference sequence), CDR1 corresponds to LGHDT and CDR2 to YNNKEL. Ends trimmed: V by 6 bases, J by 4 bases; bases unmatched to a gene: 3. Including cysteine and phenylalanine, the CDR3 has 13 amino acids. The retained sequence is limited to the CDR3, 39 bases, with the frame set at the first base.

The chain couples TRBV3-1 (or the pseudogene TRBV3-2) to TRBJ1-1; the junction holds 9 bases that match TRBD1. Sequencing used blood. The receptor's source is a man aged 25 to 40 in good health. The CDR3: CASRSTGGTEAFF. In nucleotide form, the sequence is TGTGCCAGCAGATCGACAGGGGGCACTGAAGCTTTCTTT.